Detailed here is one T cell receptor (beta chain). CDR1 and CDR2 (germline): LNHDA, SQIVND (reference sequence). CDR3 length: 13 amino acids. The germline V and J ends were trimmed by 6 bases and 5 bases, with 13 bases remaining between them. This entry belongs to a study of blood T cell repertoires in COVID-19. Study context: The study drew acute and convalescent COVID-19 samples from the United States, Italy and Spain. Sources were T cells, B-cell-depleted T cells, or PBMCs; the material itself was cDNA or gDNA.

Under the authors' procedure: By means of reference gene primer amplification, nucleated cell counts were estimated. Here immunoSEQ multiplex PCR was the method, and the copy in TCRdb shows in-frame clones only, minus some. For V, J and clone size, that table is used; D and trimming come from the DNA. This sample has 72,000 or so clones, with around 90% found just once. Sequenced sample: peripheral blood. The origin of this receptor is a woman of 80 years or more with acute or convalescent COVID-19. The chain has TRBV19 and TRBJ1-2, with no clear D. CDR3 DNA sequence: TGTGCCAGTAGAGTGAACCAGGCATATGGCTACACCTTC. Protein product: CASRVNQAYGYTF.